The present T cell receptor (beta chain) was sequenced within a study of T cells after yellow fever vaccination (dated by TCRdb to about 2019). Broadly, across the study: The SMART-Seq v4 Ultra Low Input RNA kit was used to prepare libraries from fractions with low cell numbers. Blood was collected at multiple timepoints before and after primary and secondary immunization, and bulk PBMC replicates and cell subsets were isolated. Two healthy male donors, one aged 18 to 30 and one aged 30 to 39 years, were included in the cohort. To track T-cell clones before and after primary and booster YFV17D yellow fever vaccination, bulk TCR alpha and beta repertoires were sequenced longitudinally. The paper as a whole reports these results and caveats: Most clones expanded after primary vaccination were re-detected after the booster (just under 97% of CD4 and about 88% of CD8), suggesting broad memory maintenance. A small share of clonotypes occurred in both CD4 and CD8 compartments, likely arising from convergent recombination. Computational filtering was required because FACS-sorted repertoires could contain abundant contaminating clonotypes from the bulk population. Compared with the primary T-cell response, the secondary T-cell response was faster but weaker, reaching its peak on day 5 rather than on day 15. Because the study included only a couple of donors, the extent to which the findings can be generalized is limited.

The meaning of the sample's treatment or condition label: live attenuated yellow fever vaccine strain. A standard Ficoll-Paque protocol was used to isolate PBMCs from peripheral blood. CD4 and CD8 T-cell fractions were isolated with Dynabeads CD4 and CD8 positive selection kits. TriZol was used to extract RNA from bulk PBMCs, from CD4 and CD8 fractions, and from dextramer-positive and dextramer-negative fractions. The sequencer listed for this sample is Illumina NovaSeq 6000. Synthesis of TCR cDNA relied on 5'RACE template switching, a step that introduced a universal primer site along with unique molecular identifiers. cDNA synthesis was primed from both the TCR alpha and TCR beta constant segments. Libraries were amplified in two PCR steps, with sample barcodes and sequencing adapters added in the second step. Sequencing of libraries was done on Illumina HiSeq 2500 (2x100 bp) or NovaSeq (2x150 bp). The authors' pipeline ran thus. Demultiplexing of reads and collapsing into UMI consensus sequences were performed with MIGEC, and V(D)J alignment was carried out with MiXCR. Vaccine-responding clonotypes were identified with edgeR using replicate PBMC samples, with FDR below 0.01 and a log2 fold change above 5 up to day 15 being required. Each bulk clonotype was labeled CD4 or CD8 based on which sequenced repertoire, CD4 or CD8, contained the clonotype at higher abundance. TCRdb redid the processing of the public reads, applying fastp at Q25 and MiXCR, and retained in-frame beta chains. Rows merge per CDR3 protein into single entries with the most common DNA and genes. The V and J calls and clone size are TCRdb's, not the authors'. The table for this sample lists 340,000 or so distinct CDR3 sequences; around 12% of them were counted only once. The ten most abundant clones make up around 3% of the sample.

The CDR3 runs 17 amino acids, cysteine and phenylalanine included. The entry retains the CDR3 DNA only, 51 bases that are in frame from base 1. Trimming leaves V shorter by 2 bases and J shorter by 7 bases, with the junction holding 10 bases beyond the gene matches. CDR1 SGHNT and CDR2 YYREEE are derived from the germline V gene (reference sequence). This clonotype appeared a few times. The antigen it binds to is not known. Nothing much larger sits one base from this clone, and base qualities are not available. The sequencing here drew on CD4+ T cells sorted from PBMCs, taken 15 days after the yellow fever booster vaccination. Recombination connected TRBV5-4 to TRBJ2-1, and 12 junction bases match TRBD2. The clonotype was recovered from a man younger than 30 who received the YFV17D yellow fever vaccine. The CDR3: CASSFRPSGGAKNEQFF. The nucleotides read TGTGCCAGCAGCTTCCGACCTAGCGGGGGGGCCAAAAATGAGCAGTTCTTC.